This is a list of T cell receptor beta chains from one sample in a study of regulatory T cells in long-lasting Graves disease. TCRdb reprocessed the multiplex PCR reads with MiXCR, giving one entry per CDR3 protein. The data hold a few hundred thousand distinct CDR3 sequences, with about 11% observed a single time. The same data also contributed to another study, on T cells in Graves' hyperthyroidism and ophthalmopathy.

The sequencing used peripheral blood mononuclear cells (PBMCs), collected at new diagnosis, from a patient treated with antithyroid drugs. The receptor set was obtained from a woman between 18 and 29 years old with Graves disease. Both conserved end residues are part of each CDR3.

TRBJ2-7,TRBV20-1,CSARSSSGSTPYEQYF
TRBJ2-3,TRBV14,CASSPGRHPGTDTQYF
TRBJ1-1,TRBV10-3,CAISDDYASPEAFF
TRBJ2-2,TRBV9,CASSSLEAATYTGELFF
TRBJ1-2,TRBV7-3,CASSPGPPDRLKGYTF
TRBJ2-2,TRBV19,CASSRHRGLNTGELFF
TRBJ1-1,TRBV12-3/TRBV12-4,CASTLVGENTEAFF
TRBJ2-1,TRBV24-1,CATSETNNNEQFF
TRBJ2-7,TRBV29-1,CSVVSPYEQYF
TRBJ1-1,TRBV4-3,CASSPFLGGGTEAFF
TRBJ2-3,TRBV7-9,CASSWAGEDGTDTQYF
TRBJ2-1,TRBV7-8,CASSPGLASIYNEQFF
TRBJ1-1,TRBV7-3,CASSQPNTEAFF
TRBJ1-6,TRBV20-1,CSARAQAYNSPLHF
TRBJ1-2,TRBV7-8,CASSLKGQTLYGYTF
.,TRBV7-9,CATPGMSRRDEAQYF
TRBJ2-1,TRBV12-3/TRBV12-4,CASSFSTGSQPAEQFF
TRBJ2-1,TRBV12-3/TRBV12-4,CASSGWDRGRNEQFF